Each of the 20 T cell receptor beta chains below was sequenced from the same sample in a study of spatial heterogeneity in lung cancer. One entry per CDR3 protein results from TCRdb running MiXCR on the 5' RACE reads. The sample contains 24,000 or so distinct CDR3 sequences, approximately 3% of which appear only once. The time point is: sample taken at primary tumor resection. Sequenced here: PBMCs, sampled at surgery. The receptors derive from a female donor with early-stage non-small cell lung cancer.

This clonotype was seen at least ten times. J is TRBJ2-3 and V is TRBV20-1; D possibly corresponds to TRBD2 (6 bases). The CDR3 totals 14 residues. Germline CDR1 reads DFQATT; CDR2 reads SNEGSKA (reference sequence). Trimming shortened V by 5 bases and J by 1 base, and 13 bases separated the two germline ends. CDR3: CSASYGGGTDTQYF. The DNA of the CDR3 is TGCAGTGCTTCGTACGGAGGGGGCACAGATACGCAGTATTTT.

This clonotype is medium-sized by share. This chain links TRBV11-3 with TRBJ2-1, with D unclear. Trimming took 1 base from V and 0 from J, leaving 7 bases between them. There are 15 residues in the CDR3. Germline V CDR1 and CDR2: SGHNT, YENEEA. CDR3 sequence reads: CASSLGGSSYNEQFF. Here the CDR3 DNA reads TGTGCCAGCAGCTTAGGGGGAAGCTCCTACAATGAGCAGTTCTTC.

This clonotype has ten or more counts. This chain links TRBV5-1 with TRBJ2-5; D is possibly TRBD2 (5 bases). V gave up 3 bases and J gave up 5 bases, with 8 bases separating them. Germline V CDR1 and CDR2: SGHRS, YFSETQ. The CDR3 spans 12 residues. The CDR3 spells CASSWGAETQYF. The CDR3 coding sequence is TGCGCCAGCAGCTGGGGAGCTGAGACCCAGTACTTC.

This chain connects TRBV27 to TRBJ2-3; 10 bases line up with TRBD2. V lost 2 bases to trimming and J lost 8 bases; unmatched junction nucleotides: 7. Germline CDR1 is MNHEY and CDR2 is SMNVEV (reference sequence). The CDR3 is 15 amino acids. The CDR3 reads CASSLASGRGGTQYF. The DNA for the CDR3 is TGTGCCAGCAGTTTAGCTAGCGGGAGAGGGGGTACGCAGTATTTT.

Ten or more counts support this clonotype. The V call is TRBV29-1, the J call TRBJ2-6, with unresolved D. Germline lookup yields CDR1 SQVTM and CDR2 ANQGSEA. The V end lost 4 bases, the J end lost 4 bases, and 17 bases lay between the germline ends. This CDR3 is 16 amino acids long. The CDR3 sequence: CSVAGSSLFGANVLTF. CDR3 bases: TGCAGCGTTGCTGGCTCTTCACTTTTCGGGGCCAACGTCCTGACTTTC. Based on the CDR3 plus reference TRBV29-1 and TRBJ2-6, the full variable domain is SAVISQKPSRDICQRGTSLTIQCQVDSQVTMMFWYRQQPGQSLTLIATANQGSEATYESGFVIDKFPISRPNLTFSTLTVSNMSPEDSSIYLCSVAGSSLFGANVLTFGAGSRLTVL.

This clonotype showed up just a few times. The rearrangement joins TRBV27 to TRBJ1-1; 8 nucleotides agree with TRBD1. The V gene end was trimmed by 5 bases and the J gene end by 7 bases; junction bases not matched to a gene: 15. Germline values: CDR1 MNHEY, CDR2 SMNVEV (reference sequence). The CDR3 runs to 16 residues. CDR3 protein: CASSAQGVGRSGEAFF. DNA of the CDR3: TGTGCCAGCAGTGCACAGGGGGTCGGGAGATCCGGTGAAGCTTTCTTT.

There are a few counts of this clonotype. CDR3 in DNA: TGCGCCAGCAGCTTCCGGGACAGTGGCACGGAGACCCAGTACTTC. Its translation: CASSFRDSGTETQYF. The chain recombines TRBV5-1 with TRBJ2-5; 7 nucleotides match TRBD1. Germline CDR1 and CDR2: SGHRS and YFSETQ. CDR3 length: 15 amino acids. The trim removed 2 bases at V and 5 bases at J, leaving 9 bases unmatched. Together with reference TRBV5-1 and TRBJ2-5, the CDR3 gives the full variable domain: KAGVTQTPRYLIKTRGQQVTLSCSPISGHRSVSWYQQTPGQGLQFLFEYFSETQRNKGNFPGRFSGRQFSNSRSEMNVSTLELGDSALYLCASSFRDSGTETQYFGPGTRLLVL.

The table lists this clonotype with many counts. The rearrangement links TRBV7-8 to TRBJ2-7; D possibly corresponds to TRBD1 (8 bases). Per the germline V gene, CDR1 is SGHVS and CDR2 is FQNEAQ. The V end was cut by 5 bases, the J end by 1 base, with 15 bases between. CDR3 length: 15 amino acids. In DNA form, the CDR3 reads TGTGCCAGCAGCCCCGGACAGGGAGGGTCCTACGAGCAGTACTTC. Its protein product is CASSPGQGGSYEQYF.

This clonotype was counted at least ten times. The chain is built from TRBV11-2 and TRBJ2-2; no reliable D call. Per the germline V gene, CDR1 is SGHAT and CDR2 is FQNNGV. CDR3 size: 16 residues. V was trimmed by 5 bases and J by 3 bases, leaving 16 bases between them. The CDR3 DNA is TGTGCCAGCAGCCCCTCCGGAAGGGCTTACACCGGGGAGCTGTTTTTT. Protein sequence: CASSPSGRAYTGELFF.

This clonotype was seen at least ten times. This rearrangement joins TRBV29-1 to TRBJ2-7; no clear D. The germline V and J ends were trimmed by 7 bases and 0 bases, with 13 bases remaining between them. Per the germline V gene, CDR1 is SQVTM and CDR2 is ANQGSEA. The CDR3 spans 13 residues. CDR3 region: CSANFDDSYEQYF. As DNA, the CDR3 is TGCAGCGCTAATTTCGATGACTCCTACGAGCAGTACTTC.

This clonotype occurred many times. The CDR3 loop reads CASSKGPGGTEAFF. DNA for the CDR3: TGTGCCAGCAGCAAAGGGCCGGGCGGTACTGAAGCTTTCTTT. V and J are TRBV21-1 and TRBJ1-1; the D call in the table, TRBD1, was not verified against the DNA. TRBV21-1 is shown as a pseudogene. This CDR3 comprises 14 residues.

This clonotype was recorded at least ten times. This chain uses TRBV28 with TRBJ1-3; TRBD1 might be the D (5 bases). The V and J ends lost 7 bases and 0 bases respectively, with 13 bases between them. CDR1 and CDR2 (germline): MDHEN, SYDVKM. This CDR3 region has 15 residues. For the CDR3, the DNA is TGTGCCAGCAATCCAGGGTTACTCTCTGGAAACACCATATATTTT. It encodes CASNPGLLSGNTIYF.

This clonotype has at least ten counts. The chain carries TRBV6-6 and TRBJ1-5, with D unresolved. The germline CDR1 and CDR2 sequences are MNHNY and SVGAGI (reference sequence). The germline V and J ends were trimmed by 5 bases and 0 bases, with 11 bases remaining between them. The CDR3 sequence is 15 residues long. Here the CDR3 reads CASSRSLNSNQPQHF. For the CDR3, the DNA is TGTGCCAGCAGTAGGAGTCTGAATAGCAATCAGCCCCAGCATTTT.

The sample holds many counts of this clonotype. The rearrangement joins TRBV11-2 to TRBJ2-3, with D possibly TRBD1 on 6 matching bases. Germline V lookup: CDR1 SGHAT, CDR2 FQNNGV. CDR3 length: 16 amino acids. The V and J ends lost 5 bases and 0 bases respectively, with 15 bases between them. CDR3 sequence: CASSPRDKTSTDTQYF. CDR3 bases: TGTGCCAGCAGCCCCAGGGACAAAACTAGCACAGATACGCAGTATTTT.

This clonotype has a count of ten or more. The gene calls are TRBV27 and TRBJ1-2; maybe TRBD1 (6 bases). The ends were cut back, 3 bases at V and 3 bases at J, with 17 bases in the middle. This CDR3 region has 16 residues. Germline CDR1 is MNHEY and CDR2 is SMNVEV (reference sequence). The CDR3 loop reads CASSFGPNPGDYGYTF. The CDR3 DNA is TGTGCCAGCAGTTTCGGTCCCAATCCAGGGGACTATGGCTACACCTTC.

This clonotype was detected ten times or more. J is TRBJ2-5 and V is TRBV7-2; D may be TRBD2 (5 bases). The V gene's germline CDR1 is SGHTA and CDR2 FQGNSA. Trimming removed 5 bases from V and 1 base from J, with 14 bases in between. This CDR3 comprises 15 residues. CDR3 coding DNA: TGTGCCAGCAGCGTCGCCTCTAGCAGCCAAGAGACCCAGTACTTC. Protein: CASSVASSSQETQYF.

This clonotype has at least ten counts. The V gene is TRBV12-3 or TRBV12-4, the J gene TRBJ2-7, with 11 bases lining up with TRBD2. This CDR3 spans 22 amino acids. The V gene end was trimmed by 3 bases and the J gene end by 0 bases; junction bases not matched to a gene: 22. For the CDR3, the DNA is TGTGCCAGCAGTTTTAGCCGGAGTTTTTTGGGGACTAGCGGCCAAAGCTCCTACGAGCAGTACTTC. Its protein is CASSFSRSFLGTSGQSSYEQYF.

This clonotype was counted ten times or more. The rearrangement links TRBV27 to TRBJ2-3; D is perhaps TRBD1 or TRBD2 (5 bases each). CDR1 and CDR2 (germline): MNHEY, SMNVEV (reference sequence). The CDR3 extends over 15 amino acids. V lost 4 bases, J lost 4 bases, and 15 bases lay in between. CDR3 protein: CASSSGPGIPDTQYF. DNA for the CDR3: TGTGCCAGCAGTTCGGGGCCCGGGATCCCAGATACGCAGTATTTT.

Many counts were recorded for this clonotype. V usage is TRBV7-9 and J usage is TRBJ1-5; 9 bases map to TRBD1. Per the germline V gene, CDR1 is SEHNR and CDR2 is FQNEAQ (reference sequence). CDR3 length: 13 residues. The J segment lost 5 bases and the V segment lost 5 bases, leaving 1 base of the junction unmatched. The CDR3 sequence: CASSGTGYQPQHF. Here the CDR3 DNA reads TGTGCCAGCAGCGGGACAGGGTATCAGCCCCAGCATTTT.

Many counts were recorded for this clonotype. As DNA, the CDR3 is TGTGCCTGCCACCCCCCCGGGACACGTCTTTTTAACTATGGCTACACCTTC. Its translation is CACHPPGTRLFNYGYTF. V is TRBV30 and J is TRBJ1-2; D is perhaps TRBD1 (6 bases). Deletions cut 6 bases from V and 1 base from J, with 24 bases between. The CDR3 extends over 17 amino acids. The germline gives CDR1 GTSNPN, CDR2 SVGIG (reference sequence).